This T cell receptor (beta chain) was observed in a study of T cells in Graves' hyperthyroidism and ophthalmopathy. Amplified TCR beta CDR3 regions came from RNA transcripts. HTBI primers were employed in a first-round RT-PCR of the TCR CDR3. One entry per CDR3 protein results from TCRdb running MiXCR on the multiplex PCR reads. The table includes approximately 500,000 distinct CDR3 sequences, 35% to 55% detected once. This clonotype was seen at least ten times. Its target is not known. Study-level findings and limits: Using 13 V-J features, a model discriminated ophthalmopathy from stable hyperthyroidism. The model predicted ophthalmopathy a median around 6 months before onset. Blood also held most thyroid clonotypes expanded beyond 0.001.

CDR3 length equals 15 residues. Germline CDR1 and CDR2: LGHDT and YNNKEL (reference sequence). With 4 bases removed from V and 3 bases from J, the gap between germline ends came to 10 bases. Lactation, pregnancy, other autoimmune disease or uncontrolled infection excluded patients. The origin of this receptor is a woman aged 18-35 years with Graves' hyperthyroidism. Sequencing input: peripheral blood or thyroid tissue (not recorded which). The J gene is TRBJ1-6, the V gene TRBV3-1; no clear D. The DNA of the CDR3 is TGTGCCAGCAGCCCCGGGAGCCTCTATAATTCACCCCTCCACTTT. It codes for CASSPGSLYNSPLHF. The complete variable domain, with remaining parts taken from reference TRBV3-1 and TRBJ1-6, reads DTAVSQTPKYLVTQMGNDKSIKCEQNLGHDTMYWYKQDSKKFLKIMFSYNNKELIINETVPNRFSPKSPDKAHLNLHINSLELGDSAVYFCASSPGSLYNSPLHFGNGTRLTVT.